The 21 T cell receptor beta chains reported below all come from one sample, sequenced in a study of regulatory T cells in long-lasting Graves disease. Combining iRepertoire HTBI primers with Arm-PCR of CDR3 regions, the authors built TCR beta libraries. Each CDR3 protein gets one entry after TCRdb re-called the multiplex PCR reads with MiXCR. Among 400,000 to 650,000 distinct CDR3 sequences listed, roughly 16% were seen once. Time point in this sample: newly diagnosed GD, antithyroid drugs for less than 3 months. Following extraction of RNA from PBMCs, that RNA was used to make the TCR library. The same sample was also used in a study of T cells in Graves' hyperthyroidism and ophthalmopathy.

The sample in question was peripheral blood mononuclear cells (PBMCs), obtained at new diagnosis, from a patient treated with antithyroid drugs. These receptors were obtained from a woman aged 35-60 years with Graves disease.

This clonotype has a count of ten or more. The rearrangement uses TRBV2 and TRBJ2-5, with 12 bases lining up with TRBD1. J lost 4 bases, V lost 6 bases, and 6 bases had no gene match. CDR3 size: 15 residues. From germline, CDR1 is SNHLY and CDR2 FYNNEI. The CDR3: CASRGQGAGAETQYF. CDR3 nucleotides: TGTGCCAGCAGGGGACAGGGGGCAGGGGCAGAGACCCAGTACTTC.

This clonotype was observed many times. The CDR3 DNA reads TGTGCCAGCAGCTTAGTAGGGGGAGAGAACACTGAAGCTTTCTTT. Its protein is CASSLVGGENTEAFF. The chain combines TRBV7-2 with TRBJ1-1, with D maybe TRBD1 (6 bases). The V gene's germline CDR1 is SGHTA and CDR2 FQGNSA. V dropped 1 base and J dropped 1 base, with 10 bases sitting between them. This CDR3 is 15 amino acids long.

The gene calls are TRBV30 and TRBJ1-4; no definite D call. In germline, CDR1 is GTSNPN, CDR2 SVGIG (reference sequence). Trimming left V 2 bases short and J 2 bases short, with 12 bases between. This CDR3 contains 15 residues. CDR3 nucleotide sequence: TGTGCCTGGAGTCCGATCCCTGGGACTAATGAAAAACTGTTTTTT. Translating gives CAWSPIPGTNEKLFF.

This clonotype was seen ten or more times. This chain links TRBV20-1 with TRBJ1-1; 7 nucleotides agree with TRBD1. V was pared by 3 bases and J by 5 bases, with 12 bases of the junction left unmatched. The CDR3 has 15 amino acids. Germline lookup yields CDR1 DFQATT and CDR2 SNEGSKA (reference sequence). The CDR3 nucleotides are TGCAGTGCTAGGGGCCCGACAGGGACTGGGACTGAAGCTTTCTTT. It encodes CSARGPTGTGTEAFF.

This clonotype was seen many times. Relative to the germline gene, one junction end is altered; a read error may explain this. The genes are TRBV28 and TRBJ2-5; D gene ambiguous. This CDR3 has 15 residues. Germline CDR1 and CDR2: MDHEN and SYDVKM. The CDR3 sequence is CATSPDLTNQETQYF. The CDR3 nucleotides are TGTGCCACCAGTCCCGACTTGACAAACCAAGAGACCCAGTACTTC.

This clonotype was recorded a few times. The V gene is TRBV2, the J gene TRBJ2-3; D remains unclear. Germline V gives CDR1 SNHLY, CDR2 FYNNEI. V lost 5 bases to trimming and J lost 6 bases, with 9 bases between them. The CDR3 sequence is 12 residues long. In nucleotides, the CDR3 is TGTGCCAGCAGTACAATGGTGGATACGCAGTATTTT. Protein: CASSTMVDTQYF.

This clonotype has a count of ten or more. This chain joins TRBV19 and TRBJ2-2; unclear D gene. Trimming left V 7 bases short and J 0 bases short, with 15 bases between. The CDR3 covers 16 residues. Germline lookup yields CDR1 LNHDA and CDR2 SQIVND (reference sequence). The CDR3 DNA sequence: TGTGCCAGTACCCTTGGCGGCGGACCGAACACCGGGGAGCTGTTTTTT. Its protein is CASTLGGGPNTGELFF.

Written as DNA, the CDR3 is TGCGCCAGCAGCCGGGGACAGGCGGTCACTGAAGCTTTCTTT. It codes for CASSRGQAVTEAFF. The chain recombines TRBV4-1 with TRBJ1-1; 8 nucleotides match TRBD1. The V segment lost 4 bases and the J segment 4 bases; nucleotides outside the gene matches: 5. This CDR3 comprises 14 residues. Germline CDR1 and CDR2: MGHRA and YSYEKL.

V is TRBV12-3 or TRBV12-4 and J is TRBJ1-1; D is unresolved. The CDR3 has 12 amino acids. Trimming left V 5 bases short and J 5 bases short, with 9 bases between. The DNA of the CDR3 is TGTGCCAGCAGTGAGGGTTGGACTGAAGCTTTCTTT. Its protein is CASSEGWTEAFF.

This clonotype was detected many times. The V and J genes are TRBV6-1 and TRBJ2-3; no clear D. Germline-derived CDR1 and CDR2 are MNHNS and SASEGT. Trimming stripped 0 bases from V and 2 bases from J, with 18 bases between. The CDR3 length is 18 residues. The CDR3 spells CASSEARYRILDTDTQYF. The CDR3 bases are TGTGCCAGCAGTGAAGCCCGGTACCGTATCCTGGACACAGATACGCAGTATTTT.

This clonotype was recorded many times. The gene calls are TRBV11-3 and TRBJ2-7; 8 bases match TRBD2. The CDR3 totals 18 residues. The ends lost 4 bases at V and 3 bases at J; junction bases unmatched: 17. Germline V gene sequence: CDR1 SGHNT, CDR2 YENEEA. The CDR3 here is CASSSGGWASGPHYEQYF. CDR3 nucleotide sequence: TGTGCCAGCAGCTCCGGGGGATGGGCTAGCGGGCCTCACTACGAGCAGTACTTC.

This clonotype was detected only a few times. This chain connects TRBV9 to TRBJ1-1, with D possibly matching TRBD1 (6 bases). In germline, CDR1 is SGDLS, CDR2 YYNGEE. V lost 3 bases, J lost 0 bases, and 18 bases lay in between. CDR3 length equals 17 residues. The CDR3 region is CASSAGQSNSMNTEAFF. As DNA, the CDR3 is TGTGCCAGCAGCGCCGGACAGTCAAATTCCATGAACACTGAAGCTTTCTTT.

As regards this clonotype: With a much larger clone just one base away, this may be a read error. This rearrangement joins TRBV2 to TRBJ1-2, with 7 bases fitting TRBD1. Germline values: CDR1 SNHLY, CDR2 FYNNEI. Trimming took 4 bases from V and 1 from J; bases not matched to a gene: 3. There are 14 residues in the CDR3. Here the CDR3 reads CASSGQGFNYGYTF. The CDR3 DNA is TGTGCCAGCAGTGGACAGGGCTTTAACTATGGCTACACCTTC.

Many counts were recorded for this clonotype. The chain is built from TRBV2 and TRBJ1-3; D uncertain. The germline CDR1 and CDR2 sequences are SNHLY and FYNNEI. V lost 3 bases to trimming and J lost 4 bases, with 13 bases between them. The CDR3 contains 15 residues. This CDR3 reads CASSEESLSGNTIYF. Written as DNA, the CDR3 is TGTGCCAGCAGTGAGGAGAGCCTCTCAGGAAACACCATATATTTT.

This clonotype was seen only once. The rearrangement joins TRBV19 to TRBJ1-6, with D unresolved. Germline CDR1 is LNHDA and CDR2 is SQIVND (reference sequence). V lost 7 bases and J 3 bases, leaving 10 bases between the germline ends. The CDR3 is 14 amino acids. CDR3 DNA: TGTGCCAGTACCATCGAGGGCTATAATTCACCCCTCCACTTT. Translation gives CASTIEGYNSPLHF.

The table lists this clonotype with many counts. J is TRBJ1-2 and V is TRBV12-3 or TRBV12-4; D remains ambiguous. This CDR3 contains 13 residues. V was trimmed by 2 bases and J by 6 bases, leaving 10 bases between them. CDR3 nucleotides: TGTGCCAGCAGTTTAATGTCAGACCATGGCTACACCTTC. Its translation is CASSLMSDHGYTF.

The V and J genes are TRBV3-1 and TRBJ2-7, with D tentatively TRBD1 or TRBD2 (5 bases each). This CDR3 has 15 amino acids. Per the germline V gene, CDR1 is LGHDT and CDR2 is YNNKEL (reference sequence). The V end was cut by 6 bases, the J end by 5 bases, with 20 bases between. Here the CDR3 DNA reads TGTGCCAGCAGTAGTCTGGCAGGGAGCGTTGACGAGCAGTACTTC. It translates to CASSSLAGSVDEQYF.

This clonotype was seen a few times. V is TRBV6-2 or TRBV6-3 and J is TRBJ1-4; no clear D. The CDR3 sequence is 13 residues long. Deletions cut 1 base from V and 5 bases from J, with 5 bases between. Looked up from germline, CDR1 is MNHEY and CDR2 is SVGEGT. As DNA, the CDR3 is TGTGCCAGCAGTTACTTGGGGAATGAAAAACTGTTTTTT. As protein: CASSYLGNEKLFF.

This clonotype was found many times. This chain uses TRBV11-3 with TRBJ2-3; 9 bases map to TRBD2. Germline CDR1 reads SGHNT; CDR2 reads YENEEA. V lost 5 bases, J lost 2 bases, and 8 bases stayed unmatched. The CDR3 spans 16 residues. The DNA for the CDR3 is TGTGCCAGCAGCGTTGTCGCGGGGGGGATCACAGATACGCAGTATTTT. Translating gives CASSVVAGGITDTQYF. The full variable domain, completed using reference TRBV11-3 and TRBJ2-3, is EAGVVQSPRYKIIEKKQPVAFWCNPISGHNTLYWYLQNLGQGPELLIRYENEEAVDDSQLPKDRFSAERLKGVDSTLKIQPAELGDSAVYLCASSVVAGGITDTQYFGPGTRLTVL.

This clonotype was observed many times. V is TRBV7-9 and J is TRBJ2-2, with D possibly being TRBD1 (5 bases). In germline, CDR1 is SEHNR, CDR2 FQNEAQ (reference sequence). There are 13 residues in the CDR3. V was shortened by 5 bases and J by 6 bases, with 10 bases between the two germline ends. This CDR3 reads CASSAGFSGELFF. DNA for the CDR3: TGTGCCAGCAGCGCAGGGTTCTCCGGGGAGCTGTTTTTT.

This clonotype was seen ten or more times. The J gene is TRBJ1-5, the V gene TRBV2; D gene uncertain. The CDR3 consists of 12 residues. Looked up from germline, CDR1 is SNHLY and CDR2 is FYNNEI. Trimming pared 3 bases from V and 6 bases from J, leaving 6 bases between. The CDR3 DNA reads TGTGCCAGCAGTGATTTGAGTCAGCCCCAGCATTTT. Its translation is CASSDLSQPQHF.